This T cell receptor beta chain was obtained from a study of cytomegalovirus exposure and HLA in healthy donors. Whole-study findings and limits: Per published reports, the classifier diagnosed cytomegalovirus status with high specificity and sensitivity. Most observed TCR sequences were rare, whereas some public TCRs were detected in many donors. Most TCR beta V segments were productive about 90% or about 30% of the time in an earlier analysis.

The germline V gene encodes CDR1 SGHAT and CDR2 FQNNGV. The CDR3 spans 13 residues. Trimming took off 1 base at V and 10 bases at J, with 10 bases between the two ends. As to this clone: Its target is not known.

The PCR used 60 Vbeta and 13 Jbeta primers. TCRdb's table, derived via immunoSEQ multiplex PCR, lists solely in-frame clones and lacks some. This table has around 160,000 clones, nearly 80% appearing once. Though nominally healthy at sampling, donors likely had unrecorded immune exposures. The clonotype comes from a man between 45 and 60 years old in good health and CMV-seropositive. The sequenced sample was PBMCs. The V gene is TRBV11-2, the J gene TRBJ2-2, with D uncertain. CDR3 in DNA: TGTGCCAGCAGCTTAGTGGCCACGTCGGAGCTGTTTTTT. This encodes CASSLVATSELFF. Supplemented by reference TRBV11-2 and TRBJ2-2, the full variable domain reads EAGVAQSPRYKIIEKRQSVAFWCNPISGHATLYWYQQILGQGPKLLIQFQNNGVVDDSQLPKDRFSAERLKGVDSTLKIQPAKLEDSAVYLCASSLVATSELFFGEGSRLTVL.